The subject of this entry is one T cell receptor beta chain. Its antigen is unidentified. This sample stems from a study of identical twins. Regarding the study as a whole: In drawing conclusions, the study used cross-sectional statistical analysis and did not follow the same donors.

TCRdb recomputed calls from the 5' RACE reads with MiXCR, one row per CDR3 protein. The data show approximately 220,000 distinct CDR3 sequences, 7.5% seen once. V lost 1 base to trimming and J lost 0 bases; unmatched junction nucleotides: 6. Per germline, CDR1 SGHRS and CDR2 YFSETQ. This CDR3 is 17 amino acids long. These data are also associated with another study on yellow fever vaccine responses in identical twins.

Sequencing was performed on memory (CD45RO+) T cells sorted from blood. The chain has TRBV5-1 and TRBJ2-3, with TRBD2 matching over 9 bases. The sequence was obtained from a young woman in good health. CDR3 in amino acids: CASSLNSGGVSTDTQYF. CDR3 DNA sequence: TGCGCCAGCAGCTTGAATAGCGGGGGAGTAAGCACAGATACGCAGTATTTT.